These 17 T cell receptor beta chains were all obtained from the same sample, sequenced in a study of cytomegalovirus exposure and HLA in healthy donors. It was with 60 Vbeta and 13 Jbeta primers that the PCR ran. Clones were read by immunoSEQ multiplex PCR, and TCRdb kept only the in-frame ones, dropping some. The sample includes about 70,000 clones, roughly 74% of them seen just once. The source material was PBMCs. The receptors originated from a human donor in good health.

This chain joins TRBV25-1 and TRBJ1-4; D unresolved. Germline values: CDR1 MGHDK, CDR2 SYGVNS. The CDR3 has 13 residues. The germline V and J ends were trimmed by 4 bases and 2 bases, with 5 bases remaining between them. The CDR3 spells CASSGLTNEKLFF. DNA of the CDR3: TGTGCCAGCAGTGGACTCACTAATGAAAAACTGTTTTTT.

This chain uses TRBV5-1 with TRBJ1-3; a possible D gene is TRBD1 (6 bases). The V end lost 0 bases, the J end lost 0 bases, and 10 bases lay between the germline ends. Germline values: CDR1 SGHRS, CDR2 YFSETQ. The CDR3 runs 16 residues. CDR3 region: CASSLASQGSGNTIYF. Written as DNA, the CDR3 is TGCGCCAGCAGCTTGGCTTCACAGGGCTCTGGAAACACCATATATTTT.

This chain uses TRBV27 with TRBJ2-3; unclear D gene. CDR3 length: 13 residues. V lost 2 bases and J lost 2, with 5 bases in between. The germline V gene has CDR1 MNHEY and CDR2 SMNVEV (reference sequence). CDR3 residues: CASSLQYTDTQYF. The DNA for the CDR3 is TGTGCCAGCAGTTTACAGTACACAGATACGCAGTATTTT.

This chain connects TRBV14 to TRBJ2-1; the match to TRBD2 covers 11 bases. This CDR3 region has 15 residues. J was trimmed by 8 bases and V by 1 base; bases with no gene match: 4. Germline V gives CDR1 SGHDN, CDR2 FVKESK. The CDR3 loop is CASSQGSGRGYEQFF. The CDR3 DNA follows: TGTGCCAGCAGCCAAGGTAGCGGGAGGGGTTATGAGCAGTTCTTC.

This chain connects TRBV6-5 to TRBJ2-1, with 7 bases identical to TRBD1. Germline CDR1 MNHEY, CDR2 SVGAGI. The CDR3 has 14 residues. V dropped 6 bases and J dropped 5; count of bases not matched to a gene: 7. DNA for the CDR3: TGTGCCAGCAGGACCCGGGACAGCAACAATGAGCAGTTCTTC. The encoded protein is CASRTRDSNNEQFF.

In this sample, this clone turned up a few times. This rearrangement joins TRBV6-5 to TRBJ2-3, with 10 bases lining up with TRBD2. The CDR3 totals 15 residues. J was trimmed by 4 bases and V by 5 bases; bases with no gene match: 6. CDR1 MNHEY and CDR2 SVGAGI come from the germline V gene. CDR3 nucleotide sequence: TGTGCCAGCAGTCCCCCTAGCGGGAGTGCAGATACGCAGTATTTT. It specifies CASSPPSGSADTQYF.

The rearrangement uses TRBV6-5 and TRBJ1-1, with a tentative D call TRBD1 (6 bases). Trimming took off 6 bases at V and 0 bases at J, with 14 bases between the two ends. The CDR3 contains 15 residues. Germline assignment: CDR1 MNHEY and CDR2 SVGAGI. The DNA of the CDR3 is TGTGCCAGCAGACGAACAGGGCTCATGAACACTGAAGCTTTCTTT. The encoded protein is CASRRTGLMNTEAFF.

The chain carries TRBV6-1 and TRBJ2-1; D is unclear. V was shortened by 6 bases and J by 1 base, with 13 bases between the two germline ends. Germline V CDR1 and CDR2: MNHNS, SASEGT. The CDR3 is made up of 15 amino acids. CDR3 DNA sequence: TGTGCCAGCAGCCTAAGCTGGTTATCCTACAATGAGCAGTTCTTC. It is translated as CASSLSWLSYNEQFF.

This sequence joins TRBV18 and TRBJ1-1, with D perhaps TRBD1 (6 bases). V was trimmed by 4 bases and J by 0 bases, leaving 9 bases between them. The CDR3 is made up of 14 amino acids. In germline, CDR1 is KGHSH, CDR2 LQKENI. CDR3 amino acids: CASSQQGMNTEAFF. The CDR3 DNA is TGTGCCAGCTCACAGCAGGGGATGAACACTGAAGCTTTCTTT.

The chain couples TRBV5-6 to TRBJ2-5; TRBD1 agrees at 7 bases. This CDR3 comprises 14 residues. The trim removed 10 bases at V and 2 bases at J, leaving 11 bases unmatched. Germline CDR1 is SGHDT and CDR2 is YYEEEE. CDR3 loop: CAGTTGTAQETQYF. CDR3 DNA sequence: TGTGCCGGCACAACCGGGACAGCACAAGAGACCCAGTACTTC.

The CDR3 reads CASRAPGSYKTQYF. Written as DNA, the CDR3 is TGTGCCAGCAGGGCCCCGGGATCCTATAAGACCCAGTACTTC. This rearrangement joins TRBV28 to TRBJ2-5, with D possibly matching TRBD2 (5 bases). The CDR3 extends over 14 amino acids. Germline CDR1 and CDR2: MDHEN and SYDVKM. Trimming removed 6 bases at V and 6 bases at J, with 17 bases between.

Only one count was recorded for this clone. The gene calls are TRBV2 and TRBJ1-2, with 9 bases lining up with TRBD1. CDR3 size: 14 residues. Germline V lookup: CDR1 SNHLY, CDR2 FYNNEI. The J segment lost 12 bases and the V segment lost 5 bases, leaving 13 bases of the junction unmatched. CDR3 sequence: CASSQGQGHRSNTF. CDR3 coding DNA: TGTGCCAGCAGTCAAGGACAGGGGCATCGATCTAACACCTTC.

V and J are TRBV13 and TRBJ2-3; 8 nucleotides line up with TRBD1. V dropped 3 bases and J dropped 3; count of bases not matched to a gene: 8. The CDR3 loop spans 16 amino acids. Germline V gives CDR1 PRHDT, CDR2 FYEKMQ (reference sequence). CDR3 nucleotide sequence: TGTGCCAGCAGCTTCTACCAGGGGGCGCTTACAGATACGCAGTATTTT. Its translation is CASSFYQGALTDTQYF.

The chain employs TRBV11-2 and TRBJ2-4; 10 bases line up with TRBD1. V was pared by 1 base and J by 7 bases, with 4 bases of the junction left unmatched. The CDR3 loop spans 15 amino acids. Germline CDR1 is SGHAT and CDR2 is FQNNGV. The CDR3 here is CASSLGPGQGNIQYF. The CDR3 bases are TGTGCCAGCAGCTTAGGGCCGGGACAGGGGAACATTCAGTACTTC. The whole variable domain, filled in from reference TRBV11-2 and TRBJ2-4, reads EAGVAQSPRYKIIEKRQSVAFWCNPISGHATLYWYQQILGQGPKLLIQFQNNGVVDDSQLPKDRFSAERLKGVDSTLKIQPAKLEDSAVYLCASSLGPGQGNIQYFGAGTRLSVL.

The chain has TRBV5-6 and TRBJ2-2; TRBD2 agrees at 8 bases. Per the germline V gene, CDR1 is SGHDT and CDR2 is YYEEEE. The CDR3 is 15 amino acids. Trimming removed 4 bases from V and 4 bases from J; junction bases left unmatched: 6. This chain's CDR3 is CASSPPGTSTGELFF. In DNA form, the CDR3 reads TGTGCCAGCAGCCCCCCCGGGACTAGCACCGGGGAGCTGTTTTTT.

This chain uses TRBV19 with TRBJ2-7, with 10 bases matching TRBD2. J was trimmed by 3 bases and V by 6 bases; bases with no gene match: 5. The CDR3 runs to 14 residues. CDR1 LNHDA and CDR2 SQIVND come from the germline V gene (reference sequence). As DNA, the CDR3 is TGTGCCAGTAGGCCTAGCGGGAGTGGCTACGAGCAGTACTTC. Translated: CASRPSGSGYEQYF.

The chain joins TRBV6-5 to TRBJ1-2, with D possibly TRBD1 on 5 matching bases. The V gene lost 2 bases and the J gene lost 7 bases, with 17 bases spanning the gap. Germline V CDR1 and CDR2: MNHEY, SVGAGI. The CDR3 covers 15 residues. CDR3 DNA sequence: TGTGCCAGCAGTTACGACAGTAAGGGCTCCGTTGGCTACACCTTC. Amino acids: CASSYDSKGSVGYTF.